The rows below give T cell receptor beta chains drawn from one sample of a study of response to subunit inactivated influenza vaccine. TCRdb redid the calling of the RT-PCR reads with MiXCR, one entry per CDR3 protein. The sample lists about 800,000 distinct CDR3 sequences, 21% occurring once. The sample consisted of PBMCs from blood, taken less than 6 days after vaccination. All receptors derive from a man aged 50-59 years who received an inactivated influenza vaccine. Each CDR3 is given with its conserved first and last residue. The order of the fields is J gene, clone size, D gene, V gene, CDR3 protein, CDR3 DNA. D genes are given only for firm matches. Clone size is not always given. Where it is, it says once, few, many or a class for expanded clones.

J gene: TRBJ2-7; clone size: .; D gene: .; V gene: TRBV20-1; CDR3 protein: CSARDGGQEQYF; CDR3 DNA: TGCAGTGCTAGAGATGGGGGCCAAGAGCAGTACTTC
J gene: TRBJ2-1; clone size: .; D gene: TRBD2; V gene: TRBV15; CDR3 protein: CATSAGRTPYNEQFF; CDR3 DNA: TGTGCCACCAGCGCCGGGAGGACCCCCTACAATGAGCAGTTCTTC
J gene: TRBJ1-2; clone size: .; D gene: .; V gene: TRBV10-3; CDR3 protein: CAITGQLSSNYTF; CDR3 DNA: TGTGCCATAACCGGACAGCTCTCTAGTAACTACACCTTC
J gene: TRBJ2-3; clone size: .; D gene: .; V gene: TRBV10-3; CDR3 protein: CAISESIAPTDTQYF; CDR3 DNA: TGTGCCATCAGTGAGTCGATAGCCCCCACAGATACGCAGTATTTT
J gene: TRBJ1-1; clone size: .; D gene: .; V gene: TRBV30; CDR3 protein: CVWSYTTEAFF; CDR3 DNA: TGTGTCTGGAGCTACACCACTGAAGCTTTCTTT
J gene: TRBJ2-7; clone size: many; D gene: .; V gene: TRBV14; CDR3 protein: CASSQGFGRDYEQYF; CDR3 DNA: TGTGCCAGCAGCCAAGGCTTCGGCCGAGACTACGAGCAGTACTTC
J gene: TRBJ2-7; clone size: few; D gene: TRBD1; V gene: TRBV25-1; CDR3 protein: CASSAGQGVGYEQYF; CDR3 DNA: TGTGCCAGCAGTGCGGGACAGGGGGTAGGGTACGAGCAGTACTTC
J gene: TRBJ2-1; clone size: few; D gene: .; V gene: TRBV7-6; CDR3 protein: CASSLDPGNEQFF; CDR3 DNA: TGTGCCAGCAGCTTAGATCCCGGGAATGAGCAGTTCTTC
J gene: TRBJ2-3; clone size: .; D gene: .; V gene: TRBV11-1; CDR3 protein: CASSLRLGAQVADTQYF; CDR3 DNA: TGTGCCAGCAGCTTGAGACTCGGGGCCCAGGTAGCAGATACGCAGTATTTT
J gene: TRBJ2-7; clone size: few; D gene: .; V gene: TRBV20-1; CDR3 protein: CSARGTRRTTYEQYF; CDR3 DNA: TGCAGTGCTAGGGGGACTCGTCGGACTACTTACGAGCAGTACTTC
J gene: TRBJ1-2; clone size: .; D gene: TRBD1; V gene: TRBV5-1; CDR3 protein: CASSRGQEDGGYTF; CDR3 DNA: TGCGCCAGCAGCCGGGGACAGGAGGACGGGGGCTACACCTTC
J gene: TRBJ2-7; clone size: few; D gene: .; V gene: TRBV15; CDR3 protein: CATSRVFDSGLSLYEQYF; CDR3 DNA: TGTGCCACCAGCAGGGTCTTCGACAGTGGTTTGTCCCTCTACGAGCAGTACTTC
J gene: TRBJ2-1; clone size: few; D gene: TRBD1; V gene: TRBV29-1; CDR3 protein: CSVDGAGGGHEQFF; CDR3 DNA: TGCAGCGTTGACGGGGCAGGGGGTGGGCATGAGCAGTTCTTC
J gene: TRBJ2-3; clone size: .; D gene: .; V gene: TRBV21-1; CDR3 protein: CASSKGPDTQYF; CDR3 DNA: TGTGCCAGCAGCAAAGGCCCAGATACGCAGTATTTT
J gene: TRBJ2-3; clone size: few; D gene: TRBD2; V gene: TRBV27; CDR3 protein: CASSLLSGRALGTQYF; CDR3 DNA: TGTGCCAGCAGTTTACTCAGCGGGAGGGCCCTCGGGACGCAGTATTTT
J gene: TRBJ1-1; clone size: .; D gene: .; V gene: TRBV10-3; CDR3 protein: CAISEGTRNTEAFF; CDR3 DNA: TGTGCCATCAGTGAGGGGACAAGGAACACTGAAGCTTTCTTT
J gene: TRBJ2-2; clone size: few; D gene: .; V gene: TRBV5-1; CDR3 protein: CASSWGAVLGTGELFF; CDR3 DNA: TGCGCCAGCAGCTGGGGCGCGGTGCTTGGAACCGGGGAGCTGTTTTTT
J gene: TRBJ2-1; clone size: .; D gene: TRBD2; V gene: TRBV3-1; CDR3 protein: CASSLAGAEQFF; CDR3 DNA: TGTGCCAGCAGCCTAGCGGGGGCTGAGCAGTTCTTC
J gene: TRBJ2-7; clone size: .; D gene: TRBD2; V gene: TRBV4-1; CDR3 protein: CASSHSGRSDEQYF; CDR3 DNA: TGCGCCAGCAGCCATAGCGGGAGGAGTGACGAGCAGTACTTC
J gene: TRBJ2-2; clone size: .; D gene: .; V gene: TRBV15; CDR3 protein: CATSRDRFPNTGELFF; CDR3 DNA: TGTGCCACCAGCAGAGACCGATTCCCGAACACCGGGGAGCTGTTTTTT
J gene: TRBJ2-3; clone size: .; D gene: TRBD2; V gene: TRBV20-1; CDR3 protein: CSARAASGSTDTQYF; CDR3 DNA: TGCAGTGCTAGAGCGGCTAGCGGAAGCACAGATACGCAGTATTTT
J gene: TRBJ2-5; clone size: many; D gene: .; V gene: TRBV27; CDR3 protein: CASSLSARGTQYF; CDR3 DNA: TGTGCCAGCAGTTTATCGGCAAGGGGGACCCAGTACTTC
J gene: TRBJ2-1; clone size: few; D gene: TRBD2; V gene: TRBV6-1; CDR3 protein: CASSPTGLAGSSLYNEQFF; CDR3 DNA: TGTGCCAGCAGTCCAACGGGACTAGCGGGATCTAGCTTATACAATGAGCAGTTCTTC
J gene: TRBJ2-5; clone size: few; D gene: TRBD1; V gene: TRBV5-1; CDR3 protein: CASSLIQGALQETQYF; CDR3 DNA: TGCGCCAGCAGCTTAATTCAGGGGGCACTTCAAGAGACCCAGTACTTC
J gene: TRBJ2-7; clone size: many; D gene: TRBD2; V gene: TRBV15; CDR3 protein: CATRHQLTGGPYEQYF; CDR3 DNA: TGTGCCACCAGACATCAGCTAACGGGAGGGCCGTACGAGCAGTACTTC
J gene: TRBJ2-2; clone size: .; D gene: .; V gene: TRBV6-2/TRBV6-3; CDR3 protein: CASSENGIGELFF; CDR3 DNA: TGTGCCAGCAGCGAGAATGGCATCGGGGAGCTGTTTTTT
J gene: TRBJ2-1; clone size: few; D gene: TRBD2; V gene: TRBV15; CDR3 protein: CATTFGGGYNEQFF; CDR3 DNA: TGTGCCACCACATTTGGGGGGGGTTACAATGAGCAGTTCTTC
J gene: TRBJ2-5; clone size: .; D gene: TRBD2; V gene: TRBV7-9; CDR3 protein: CASSTGTRRYQETQYF; CDR3 DNA: TGTGCCAGCAGCACCGGGACTAGACGCTACCAAGAGACCCAGTACTTC
J gene: TRBJ1-2; clone size: .; D gene: .; V gene: TRBV10-3; CDR3 protein: CAISDGLNYGYTF; CDR3 DNA: TGTGCCATCAGTGATGGGTTGAACTATGGCTACACCTTC
J gene: TRBJ2-1; clone size: few; D gene: .; V gene: TRBV13; CDR3 protein: CASSGERYNEQFF; CDR3 DNA: TGTGCCAGCAGCGGCGAGCGGTACAATGAGCAGTTCTTC
J gene: TRBJ2-2; clone size: many; D gene: .; V gene: TRBV5-1; CDR3 protein: CASTTSGRSTGELFF; CDR3 DNA: TGCGCCAGCACCACCAGCGGTAGATCCACCGGGGAGCTGTTTTTT
J gene: TRBJ2-2; clone size: .; D gene: TRBD1; V gene: TRBV7-6; CDR3 protein: CASSPSGGTAGELFF; CDR3 DNA: TGTGCCAGCAGCCCCTCAGGGGGTACGGCCGGGGAGCTGTTTTTT
J gene: TRBJ2-1; clone size: .; D gene: TRBD2; V gene: TRBV12-3/TRBV12-4; CDR3 protein: CASSDSDREDNEQFF; CDR3 DNA: TGTGCCAGCAGTGACAGTGACCGGGAGGACAATGAGCAGTTCTTC
J gene: TRBJ2-7; clone size: .; D gene: .; V gene: TRBV12-3/TRBV12-4; CDR3 protein: CASSFSAGAEQYF; CDR3 DNA: TGTGCCAGCAGTTTTTCGGCAGGGGCCGAGCAGTACTTC
J gene: TRBJ2-3; clone size: .; D gene: .; V gene: TRBV9; CDR3 protein: CASSVGSQTDTQYF; CDR3 DNA: TGTGCCAGCAGCGTGGGTAGTCAAACAGATACGCAGTATTTT
J gene: TRBJ2-5; clone size: many; D gene: .; V gene: TRBV20-1; CDR3 protein: CSARGRGQETQYF; CDR3 DNA: TGCAGTGCTAGAGGCAGGGGACAAGAGACCCAGTACTTC
J gene: TRBJ2-1; clone size: .; D gene: .; V gene: TRBV5-1; CDR3 protein: CASRGRTFLTPGNEQFF; CDR3 DNA: TGCGCCAGCAGGGGGCGGACTTTCCTTACCCCTGGCAATGAGCAGTTCTTC
J gene: TRBJ1-6; clone size: few; D gene: TRBD1; V gene: TRBV6-5; CDR3 protein: CASSNRGKDSPLHF; CDR3 DNA: TGTGCCAGCAGTAACAGGGGAAAGGATTCACCCCTCCACTTT
J gene: TRBJ1-2; clone size: few; D gene: TRBD1; V gene: TRBV6-1; CDR3 protein: CASRRDRANSGYTF; CDR3 DNA: TGTGCCAGCAGGCGGGACAGGGCAAATTCTGGCTACACCTTC
J gene: TRBJ2-6; clone size: .; D gene: .; V gene: TRBV12-3/TRBV12-4; CDR3 protein: CASSLWDPHFSGANVLTF; CDR3 DNA: TGTGCCAGCAGTTTATGGGACCCTCATTTCTCTGGGGCCAACGTCCTGACTTTC